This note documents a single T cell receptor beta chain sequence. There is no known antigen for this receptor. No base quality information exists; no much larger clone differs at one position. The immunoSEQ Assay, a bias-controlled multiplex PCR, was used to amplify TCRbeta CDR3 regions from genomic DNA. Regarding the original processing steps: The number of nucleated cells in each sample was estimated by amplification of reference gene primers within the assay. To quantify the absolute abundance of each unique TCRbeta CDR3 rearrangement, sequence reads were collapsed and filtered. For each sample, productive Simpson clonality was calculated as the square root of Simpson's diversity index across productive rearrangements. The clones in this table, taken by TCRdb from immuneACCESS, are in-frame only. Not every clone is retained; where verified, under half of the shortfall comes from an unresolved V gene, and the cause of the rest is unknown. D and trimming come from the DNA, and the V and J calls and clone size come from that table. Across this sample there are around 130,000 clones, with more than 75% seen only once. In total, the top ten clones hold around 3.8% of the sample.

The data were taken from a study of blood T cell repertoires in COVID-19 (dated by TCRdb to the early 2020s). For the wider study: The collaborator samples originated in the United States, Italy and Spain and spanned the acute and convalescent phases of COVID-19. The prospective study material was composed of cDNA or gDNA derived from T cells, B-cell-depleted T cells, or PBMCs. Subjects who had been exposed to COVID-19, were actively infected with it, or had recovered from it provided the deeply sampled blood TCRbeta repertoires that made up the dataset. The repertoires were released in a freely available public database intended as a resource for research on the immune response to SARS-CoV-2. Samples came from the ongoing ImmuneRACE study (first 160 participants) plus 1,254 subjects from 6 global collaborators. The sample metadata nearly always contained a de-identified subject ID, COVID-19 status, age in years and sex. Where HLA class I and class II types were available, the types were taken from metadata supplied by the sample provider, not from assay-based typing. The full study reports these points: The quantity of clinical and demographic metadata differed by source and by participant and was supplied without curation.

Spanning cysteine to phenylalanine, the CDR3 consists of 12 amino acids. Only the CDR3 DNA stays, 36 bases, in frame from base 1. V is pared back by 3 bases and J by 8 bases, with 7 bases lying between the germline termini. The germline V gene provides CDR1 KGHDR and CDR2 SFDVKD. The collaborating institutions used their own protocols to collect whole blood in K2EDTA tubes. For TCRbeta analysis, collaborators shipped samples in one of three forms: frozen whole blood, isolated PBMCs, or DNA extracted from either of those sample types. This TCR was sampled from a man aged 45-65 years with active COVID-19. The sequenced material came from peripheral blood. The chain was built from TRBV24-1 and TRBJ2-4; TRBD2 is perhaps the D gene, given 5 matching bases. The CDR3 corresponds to CATSDGSDIQYF. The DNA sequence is TGTGCCACCAGTGATGGTAGCGACATTCAGTACTTC.